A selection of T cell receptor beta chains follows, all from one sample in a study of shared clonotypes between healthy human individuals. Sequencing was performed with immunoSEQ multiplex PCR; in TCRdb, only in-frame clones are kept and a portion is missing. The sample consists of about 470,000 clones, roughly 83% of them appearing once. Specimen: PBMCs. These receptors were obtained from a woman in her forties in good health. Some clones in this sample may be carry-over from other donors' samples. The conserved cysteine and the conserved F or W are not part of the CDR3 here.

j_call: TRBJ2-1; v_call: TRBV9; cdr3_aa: ASSVGLAGYNEQF
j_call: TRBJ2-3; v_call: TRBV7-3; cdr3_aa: ASSFTSGRWDTQY
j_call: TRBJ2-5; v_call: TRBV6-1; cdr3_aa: ASSVEGFLGETQY
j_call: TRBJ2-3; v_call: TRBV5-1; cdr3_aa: ASSLASEPGTDTQY
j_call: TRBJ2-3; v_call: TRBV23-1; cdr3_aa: ASSQKQARGTDTQY
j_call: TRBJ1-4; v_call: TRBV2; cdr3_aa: ANARGLSNEKLF
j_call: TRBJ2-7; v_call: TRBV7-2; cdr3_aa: ASSLESIAGGFSYEQY
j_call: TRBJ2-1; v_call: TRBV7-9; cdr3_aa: ASSQPGTEQF
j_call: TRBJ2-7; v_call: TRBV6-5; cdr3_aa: ASRSGLSSYEQY
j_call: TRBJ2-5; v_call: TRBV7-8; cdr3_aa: ASSLGGQSGETQY
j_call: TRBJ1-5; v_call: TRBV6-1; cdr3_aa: ASNDRGFDQPQH
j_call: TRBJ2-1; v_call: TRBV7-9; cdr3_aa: ASSLFNEQF
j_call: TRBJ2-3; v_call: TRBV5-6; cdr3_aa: ASSFRASRDTQY
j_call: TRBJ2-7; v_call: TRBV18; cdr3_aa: ASSPQGPGSYEQY
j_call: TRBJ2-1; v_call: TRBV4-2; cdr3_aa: ASTPRTSGPYNEQF
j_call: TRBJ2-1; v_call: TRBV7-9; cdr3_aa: ASSLLAGDVEQF
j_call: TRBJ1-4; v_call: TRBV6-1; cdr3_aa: ASSGRTGGEKLF
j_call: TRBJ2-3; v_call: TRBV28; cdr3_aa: ASRLRTGPSTDTQY
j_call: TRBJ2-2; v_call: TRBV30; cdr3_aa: AWRLKGMALSGRDPGELF
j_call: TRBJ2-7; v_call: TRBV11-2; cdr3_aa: ASSLPKGRYYEQY
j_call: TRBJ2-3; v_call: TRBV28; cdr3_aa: ASSPRGWTDTQY
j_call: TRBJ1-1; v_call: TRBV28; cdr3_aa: ASSFPFPSMNTEAF
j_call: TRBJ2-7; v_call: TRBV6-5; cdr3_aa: ASTPTRTYEQY
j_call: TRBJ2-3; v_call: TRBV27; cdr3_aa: ASSPFISLGTDTQY
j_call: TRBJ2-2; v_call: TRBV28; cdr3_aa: ASSLARGTGELF
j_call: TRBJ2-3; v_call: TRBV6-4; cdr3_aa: ASSEGLAGDKDTQY
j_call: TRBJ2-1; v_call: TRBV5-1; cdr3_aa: ASSSGLAVNEQF
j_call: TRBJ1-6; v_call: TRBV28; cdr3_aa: ASTPYTGVADSPLH
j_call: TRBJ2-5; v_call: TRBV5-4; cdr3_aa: ATGRQGAKETQY
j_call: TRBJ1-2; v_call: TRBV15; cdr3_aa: ATSSRDRGIYGYT
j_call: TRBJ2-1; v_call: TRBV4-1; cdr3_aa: ASSLRPNEQF
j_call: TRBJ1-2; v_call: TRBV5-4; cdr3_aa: ASSSSNDRVYYGYT
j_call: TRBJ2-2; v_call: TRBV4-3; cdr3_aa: ASSQDLAVGGRAKGELF
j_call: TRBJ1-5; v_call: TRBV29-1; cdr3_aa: SVGDRGNQPQH
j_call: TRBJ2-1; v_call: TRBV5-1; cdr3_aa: ASSLAGTSNNEQF
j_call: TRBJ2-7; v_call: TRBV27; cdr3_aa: ASSWGGQGHEQY
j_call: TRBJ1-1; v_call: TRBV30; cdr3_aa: AWSVEGQGTEAF
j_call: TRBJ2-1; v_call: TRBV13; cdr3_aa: ASSLGNEQF
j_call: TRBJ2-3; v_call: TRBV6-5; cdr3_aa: ASSYPGTDTQY
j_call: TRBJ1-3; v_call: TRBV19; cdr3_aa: ASSTETGGSGNTIY
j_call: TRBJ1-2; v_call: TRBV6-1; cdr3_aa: ASSEGTGGGYT
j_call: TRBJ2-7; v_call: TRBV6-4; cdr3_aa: ASSDSGDSGHEQY
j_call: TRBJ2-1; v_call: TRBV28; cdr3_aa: ASSFPLGTASYNEQF
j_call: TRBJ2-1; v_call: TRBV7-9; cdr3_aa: ASSLVAGEDEQF
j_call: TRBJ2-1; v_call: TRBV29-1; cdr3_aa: SVEARRRELGLAGAWRNEQF
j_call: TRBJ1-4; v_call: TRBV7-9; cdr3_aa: ASSLTGPTNEKLF
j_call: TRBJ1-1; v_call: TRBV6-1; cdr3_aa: ASSEPLGTPSI
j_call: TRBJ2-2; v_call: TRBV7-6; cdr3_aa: ASSPTGVVAGYTGELF
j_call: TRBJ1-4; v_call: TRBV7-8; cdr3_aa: ASKAPWGELF
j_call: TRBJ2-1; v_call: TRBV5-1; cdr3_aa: ASSLGGTGHNEQF
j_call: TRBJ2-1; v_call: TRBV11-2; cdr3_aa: ASSQLAGGPMNEQF
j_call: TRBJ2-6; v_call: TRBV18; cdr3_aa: ASSRGGYVTSGANVLT
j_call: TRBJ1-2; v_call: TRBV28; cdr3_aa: ASSLRGYGYT
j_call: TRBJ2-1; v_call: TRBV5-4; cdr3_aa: ASSRGLDSEQF
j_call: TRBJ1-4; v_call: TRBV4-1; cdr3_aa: ASSQAGTGWDEKLF
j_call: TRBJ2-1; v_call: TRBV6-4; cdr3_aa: ASSEQGGSYNEQF
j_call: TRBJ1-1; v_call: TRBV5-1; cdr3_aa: ASSFTGDTEAF
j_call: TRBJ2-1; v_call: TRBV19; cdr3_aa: ASSIRGYDNEQF
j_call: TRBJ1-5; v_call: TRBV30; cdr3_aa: AWTEPGFGAGNQPQH
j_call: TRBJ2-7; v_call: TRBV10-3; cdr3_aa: AISDAGLAGSYEQY